Below are 24 T cell receptor beta chains sequenced from a single sample in a study of PD-1 blockade in classical Hodgkin lymphoma. Autologous stem cell transplantation was followed by relapse in every patient, and brentuximab vedotin exposure varied. Sequenced by immunoSEQ multiplex PCR; TCRdb stores in-frame clones only, minus some. The sample consists of approximately 61,000 clones, 85% to 90% of them appearing once. Sample: peripheral blood mononuclear cells (PBMCs), taken at baseline. Source of these receptors: a human donor with classical Hodgkin lymphoma.

J is TRBJ2-3 and V is TRBV10-1, with 8 positions matching TRBD2. The CDR3 is made up of 14 amino acids. Germline V gene lookup returns CDR1 WNHNN and CDR2 SYGVQD (reference sequence). V was clipped by 3 bases and J by 2 bases; unmatched bases: 1. The CDR3 loop is CASSDGGVTDTQYF. DNA of the CDR3: TGCGCCAGCAGTGACGGGGGGGTCACAGATACGCAGTATTTT.

The chain joins TRBV5-1 to TRBJ1-1; D unclear. This CDR3 is 13 amino acids long. The germline V and J ends were trimmed by 5 bases and 1 base, with 9 bases remaining between them. Per germline, CDR1 SGHRS and CDR2 YFSETQ. Written as DNA, the CDR3 is TGCGCCAGCAGGGCCCCGGGGAACACTGAAGCTTTCTTT. It yields the protein CASRAPGNTEAFF. Supplemented by reference TRBV5-1 and TRBJ1-1, the full variable domain reads KAGVTQTPRYLIKTRGQQVTLSCSPISGHRSVSWYQQTPGQGLQFLFEYFSETQRNKGNFPGRFSGRQFSNSRSEMNVSTLELGDSALYLCASRAPGNTEAFFGQGTRLTVV.

The DNA of the CDR3 is TGCGCCAGCAGCGGTGGACAGGGGTCCTCCTACGAGCAGTACTTC. Its translation is CASSGGQGSSYEQYF. The V call is TRBV5-1, the J call TRBJ2-7, with TRBD1 identical over 9 bases. The germline gives CDR1 SGHRS, CDR2 YFSETQ. V trimming: 4 bases; J trimming: 0 bases; junction bases outside the gene matches: 5. CDR3 size: 15 residues. Full variable domain (remainder filled in from reference TRBV5-1 and TRBJ2-7): KAGVTQTPRYLIKTRGQQVTLSCSPISGHRSVSWYQQTPGQGLQFLFEYFSETQRNKGNFPGRFSGRQFSNSRSEMNVSTLELGDSALYLCASSGGQGSSYEQYFGPGTRLTVT.

This sequence joins TRBV10-3 and TRBJ1-2, with D possibly matching TRBD1 (6 bases). The V end was cut by 0 bases, the J end by 2 bases, with 16 bases between. The germline CDR1 and CDR2 sequences are ENHRY and SYGVKD. This CDR3 is built from 17 residues. CDR3 coding DNA: TGTGCCATCAGTGAGTCGAACTTACAGGGCGGAAACTATGGCTACACCTTC. Protein product: CAISESNLQGGNYGYTF.

The CDR3, as DNA: TGTGCCATCATGGCTGGGGGAGGAGACGAGCAGTACTTC. This gives the protein CAIMAGGGDEQYF. The V and J genes are TRBV10-3 and TRBJ2-7; D perhaps matches TRBD2 (6 bases). The germline CDR1 and CDR2 sequences are ENHRY and SYGVKD. Trimming stripped 7 bases from V and 5 bases from J, with 15 bases between. The CDR3 totals 13 residues.

The rearrangement joins TRBV2 to TRBJ1-5; TRBD1 might be the D (6 bases). There are 14 residues in the CDR3. Germline V gene data show CDR1 as SNHLY and CDR2 as FYNNEI. With 4 bases removed from V and 1 base from J, the gap between germline ends came to 8 bases. The CDR3 nucleotides are TGTGCCAGCAGTGGGGGGCAAAGCAATCAGCCCCAGCATTTT. It encodes CASSGGQSNQPQHF.

This clone showed up just once. The chain has TRBV15 and TRBJ1-4; no reliable D call. In germline, CDR1 is LNHNV, CDR2 YYDKDF (reference sequence). CDR3 length equals 15 residues. Trimming cost V 0 bases and J 3 bases, with 8 bases left between them. This CDR3 reads CATSRDVAANEKLFF. CDR3 coding DNA: TGTGCCACCAGCAGAGACGTGGCAGCTAATGAAAAACTGTTTTTT.

This clone showed up just a few times. V is TRBV15 and J is TRBJ1-1; 7 bases align to TRBD1. The junction had 9 bases not matched to a gene; V was cut back by 2 bases and J by 9 bases. The CDR3 is 14 residues long. Per the germline V gene, CDR1 is LNHNV and CDR2 is YYDKDF (reference sequence). The CDR3 sequence: CATSRPTGLVQAFF. CDR3 DNA: TGTGCCACCAGCAGACCGACAGGGCTGGTCCAAGCTTTCTTT.

The chain has TRBV19 and TRBJ2-1, with 8 positions matching TRBD1. CDR1 LNHDA and CDR2 SQIVND come from the germline V gene (reference sequence). The J segment lost 6 bases and the V segment lost 6 bases, leaving 10 bases of the junction unmatched. CDR3 length: 15 amino acids. CDR3 sequence reads: CASSNRDRTGNEQFF. For the CDR3, the DNA is TGTGCCAGTAGCAACCGGGACAGGACGGGCAATGAGCAGTTCTTC.

This chain connects TRBV7-8 to TRBJ2-7, with D perhaps matching TRBD1 (5 bases). The CDR3 runs 16 residues. Germline V gene sequence: CDR1 SGHVS, CDR2 FQNEAQ. V lost 1 base and J lost 6, with 19 bases in between. The CDR3 bases are TGTGCCAGCAGCTTAGTAGGCCAGGGCTCGCCTCCCGAGCAGTACTTC. Encoded protein: CASSLVGQGSPPEQYF.

The chain is built from TRBV10-3 and TRBJ1-2; a possible D gene is TRBD1 (5 bases). Looked up from germline, CDR1 is ENHRY and CDR2 is SYGVKD. The CDR3 contains 16 residues. With 10 bases removed from V and 4 bases from J, the gap between germline ends came to 25 bases. CDR3: CATQRTRDGLVYGYTF. In DNA, the CDR3 is TGTGCCACGCAAAGAACCAGGGACGGGTTAGTCTATGGCTACACCTTC.

V and J are TRBV5-1 and TRBJ1-2; the D gene is possibly TRBD1 (6 bases). Per germline, CDR1 SGHRS and CDR2 YFSETQ. Trimming removed 0 bases from V and 13 bases from J, with 13 bases in between. The CDR3 covers 12 residues. This CDR3 is CASSLDRARTTF. DNA of the CDR3: TGCGCCAGCAGCTTGGACAGGGCAAGAACCACCTTC. The entire variable domain, with the rest obtained from reference TRBV5-1 and TRBJ1-2, is as follows: KAGVTQTPRYLIKTRGQQVTLSCSPISGHRSVSWYQQTPGQGLQFLFEYFSETQRNKGNFPGRFSGRQFSNSRSEMNVSTLELGDSALYLCASSLDRARTTFGSGTRLTVV.

The gene calls are TRBV19 and TRBJ1-2; the match to TRBD1 covers 12 bases. CDR1 and CDR2 from the germline V gene are LNHDA and SQIVND (reference sequence). CDR3 length: 16 residues. J was trimmed by 4 bases and V by 0 bases; bases with no gene match: 3. This CDR3 reads CASSIDGTGGSYGYTF. The CDR3 DNA reads TGTGCCAGTAGTATAGATGGGACAGGGGGCTCCTATGGCTACACCTTC. The complete variable domain, with remaining parts taken from reference TRBV19 and TRBJ1-2, reads DGGITQSPKYLFRKEGQNVTLSCEQNLNHDAMYWYRQDPGQGLRLIYYSQIVNDFQKGDIAEGYSVSREKKESFPLTVTSAQKNPTAFYLCASSIDGTGGSYGYTFGSGTRLTVV.

The rearrangement joins TRBV19 to TRBJ1-1; a weak D match, TRBD1 (5 bases). In germline, CDR1 is LNHDA, CDR2 SQIVND (reference sequence). V was cut by 2 bases and J by 5 bases, with 12 bases left in between. The CDR3 spans 14 residues. The CDR3 region has the DNA TGTGCCAGTAGTATACTGGACATGGGGACTGAAGCTTTCTTT. Encoded protein: CASSILDMGTEAFF.

J is TRBJ2-3 and V is TRBV5-1; 16 bases are shared with TRBD2. Germline V gives CDR1 SGHRS, CDR2 YFSETQ. The CDR3 is 19 residues long. The V segment lost 3 bases and the J segment 2 bases; nucleotides outside the gene matches: 9. This CDR3 reads CASSSGLAGGRSVTDTQYF. For the CDR3, the DNA is TGCGCCAGCAGCTCGGGACTAGCGGGGGGGCGCTCGGTCACAGATACGCAGTATTTT.

The chain uses TRBV27 and TRBJ2-7; 11 bases are shared with TRBD1. J lost 4 bases, V lost 1 base, and 6 bases had no gene match. The germline V gene has CDR1 MNHEY and CDR2 SMNVEV (reference sequence). This CDR3 comprises 16 residues. The CDR3 spells CASSLYAGTGGYEQYF. The CDR3 bases are TGTGCCAGCAGTTTATACGCCGGGACAGGGGGTTACGAGCAGTACTTC.

The genes are TRBV2 and TRBJ2-7; D is uncertain. The germline CDR1 and CDR2 sequences are SNHLY and FYNNEI. With 7 bases removed from V and 0 bases from J, the gap between germline ends came to 13 bases. The CDR3 contains 14 residues. For the CDR3, the DNA is TGTGCCAGCATGAGGTTTCCTTCCTCCTACGAGCAGTACTTC. Translated, it gives CASMRFPSSYEQYF.

The CDR3 loop is CASSLVGTGVSPLHF. The CDR3 DNA follows: TGTGCCAGCAGCTTAGTGGGGACAGGAGTGTCACCCCTCCACTTT. This sequence joins TRBV7-9 and TRBJ1-6; 8 bases are a match to TRBD1. Trimming at V came to 1 base and at J to 10 bases, leaving 6 bases not matched to a gene. The germline V gene encodes CDR1 SEHNR and CDR2 FQNEAQ (reference sequence). CDR3 length: 15 amino acids. The whole variable domain, filled in from reference TRBV7-9 and TRBJ1-6, reads DTGVSQNPRHKITKRGQNVTFRCDPISEHNRLYWYRQTLGQGPEFLTYFQNEAQLEKSRLLSDRFSAERPKGSFSTLEIQRTEQGDSAMYLCASSLVGTGVSPLHFGNGTRLTVT.

This chain connects TRBV5-4 to TRBJ2-7; 10 bases align to TRBD1. Germline V gene lookup returns CDR1 SGHNT and CDR2 YYREEE (reference sequence). This CDR3 is 16 amino acids long. The V and J ends lost 0 bases and 5 bases, in that order; junction bases with no gene match: 8. This chain's CDR3 is CASSLGSRDRGHEQYF. DNA of the CDR3: TGTGCCAGCAGCTTGGGGTCTAGGGACAGGGGCCACGAGCAGTACTTC.

The gene calls are TRBV2 and TRBJ2-2, with unresolved D. There are 13 residues in the CDR3. Trimming took off 6 bases at V and 4 bases at J, with 9 bases between the two ends. Germline CDR1 reads SNHLY; CDR2 reads FYNNEI. The CDR3 loop is CASSPLSTGELFF. DNA of the CDR3: TGTGCCAGCAGCCCCCTCAGCACCGGGGAGCTGTTTTTT.

The chain uses TRBV5-1 and TRBJ1-4; D not certain. The CDR3 has 14 amino acids. V was cut by 4 bases and J by 0 bases, with 7 bases left in between. Germline V lookup: CDR1 SGHRS, CDR2 YFSETQ. The CDR3 is CASSSGSTNEKLFF. CDR3 nucleotides: TGCGCCAGCAGCAGCGGATCAACTAATGAAAAACTGTTTTTT. Using reference TRBV5-1 and TRBJ1-4 for the parts outside the CDR3, the full variable domain is KAGVTQTPRYLIKTRGQQVTLSCSPISGHRSVSWYQQTPGQGLQFLFEYFSETQRNKGNFPGRFSGRQFSNSRSEMNVSTLELGDSALYLCASSSGSTNEKLFFGSGTQLSVL.

This clone was found once. The genes are TRBV14 and TRBJ2-7; D possibly corresponds to TRBD1 (5 bases). Germline CDR1 and CDR2: SGHDN and FVKESK. The CDR3 consists of 13 residues. Trimming took 1 base from V and 3 from J, leaving 7 bases between them. The CDR3 is CASSQGGGYEQYF. In nucleotides, the CDR3 is TGTGCCAGCAGCCAAGGGGGCGGCTACGAGCAGTACTTC. Filled out from reference TRBV14 and TRBJ2-7, the complete variable domain reads EAGVTQFPSHSVIEKGQTVTLRCDPISGHDNLYWYRRVMGKEIKFLLHFVKESKQDESGMPNNRFLAERTGGTYSTLKVQPAELEDSGVYFCASSQGGGYEQYFGPGTRLTVT.

This clone was detected once. V is TRBV27 and J is TRBJ2-1, with a tentative D call TRBD1 (5 bases). Germline assignment: CDR1 MNHEY and CDR2 SMNVEV (reference sequence). The CDR3 has 16 residues. V lost 3 bases and J 6 bases, leaving 18 bases between the germline ends. The CDR3 nucleotides are TGTGCCAGCAGTTTGGCGTTAGTGGGGCCGGGCAATGAGCAGTTCTTC. Translated: CASSLALVGPGNEQFF.

V is TRBV25-1 and J is TRBJ2-3; TRBD2 matches at 15 bases. Per germline, CDR1 MGHDK and CDR2 SYGVNS. This CDR3 spans 16 amino acids. The junction had 5 bases not matched to a gene; V was cut back by 6 bases and J by 4 bases. The CDR3 bases are TGTGCCAGCAGCCGGGGACTAGCGGGGGGCGCAGATACGCAGTATTTT. Translation gives CASSRGLAGGADTQYF.